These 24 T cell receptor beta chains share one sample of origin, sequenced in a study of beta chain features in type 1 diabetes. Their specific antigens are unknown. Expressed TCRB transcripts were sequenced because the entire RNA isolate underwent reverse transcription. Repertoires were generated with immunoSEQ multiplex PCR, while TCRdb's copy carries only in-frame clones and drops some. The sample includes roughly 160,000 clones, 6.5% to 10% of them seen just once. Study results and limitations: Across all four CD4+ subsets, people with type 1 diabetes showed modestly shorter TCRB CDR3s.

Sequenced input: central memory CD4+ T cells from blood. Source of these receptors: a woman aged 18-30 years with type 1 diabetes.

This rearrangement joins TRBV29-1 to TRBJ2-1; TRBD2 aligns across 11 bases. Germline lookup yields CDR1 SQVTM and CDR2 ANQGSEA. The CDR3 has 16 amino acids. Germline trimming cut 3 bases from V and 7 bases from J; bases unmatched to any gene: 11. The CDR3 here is CSVDLTSGTTRNEQFF. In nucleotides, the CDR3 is TGCAGCGTTGACCTGACTAGCGGGACGACGAGGAATGAGCAGTTCTTC.

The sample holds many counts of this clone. This CDR3 reads CASSQDEDEQYF. The CDR3 nucleotides are TGCGCCAGCAGCCAAGACGAGGACGAGCAGTACTTC. The V gene is TRBV4-3, the J gene TRBJ2-7; unclear D gene. This CDR3 spans 12 amino acids. V was shortened by 0 bases and J by 5 bases, with 5 bases between the two germline ends. The germline V gene encodes CDR1 LGHNA and CDR2 YSLEER.

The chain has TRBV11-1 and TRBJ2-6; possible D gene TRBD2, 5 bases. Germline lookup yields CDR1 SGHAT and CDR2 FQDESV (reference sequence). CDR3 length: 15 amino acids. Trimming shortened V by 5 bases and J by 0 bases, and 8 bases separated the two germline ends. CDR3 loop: CASSPGDSGANVLTF. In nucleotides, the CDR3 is TGTGCCAGCAGCCCCGGGGACTCTGGGGCCAACGTCCTGACTTTC.

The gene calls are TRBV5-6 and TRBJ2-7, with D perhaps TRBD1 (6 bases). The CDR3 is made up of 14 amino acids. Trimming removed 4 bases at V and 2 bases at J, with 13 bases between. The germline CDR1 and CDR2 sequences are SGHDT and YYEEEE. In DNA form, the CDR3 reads TGTGCCAGCAGCAGATTGGGACAAGCCTACGAGCAGTACTTC. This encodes CASSRLGQAYEQYF.

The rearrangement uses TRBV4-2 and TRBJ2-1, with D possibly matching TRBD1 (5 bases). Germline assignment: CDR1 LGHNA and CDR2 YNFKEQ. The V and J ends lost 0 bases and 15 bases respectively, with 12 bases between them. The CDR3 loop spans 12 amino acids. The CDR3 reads CASSQDGAARFF. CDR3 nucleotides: TGTGCCAGCAGCCAAGATGGGGCGGCGCGGTTCTTC.

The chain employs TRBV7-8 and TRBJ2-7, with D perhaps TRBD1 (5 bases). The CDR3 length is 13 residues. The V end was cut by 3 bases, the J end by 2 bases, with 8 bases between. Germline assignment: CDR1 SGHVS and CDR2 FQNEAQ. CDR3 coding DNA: TGTGCCAGCAGCTTGGGGCACCCCTACGAGCAGTACTTC. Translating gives CASSLGHPYEQYF.

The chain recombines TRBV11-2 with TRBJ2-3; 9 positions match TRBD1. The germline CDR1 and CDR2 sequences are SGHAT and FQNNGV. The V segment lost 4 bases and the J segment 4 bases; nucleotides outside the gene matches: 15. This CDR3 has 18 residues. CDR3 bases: TGTGCCAGCAGCTCAATTGGCGGGACAGGGACCGTAGCAGATACGCAGTATTTT. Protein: CASSSIGGTGTVADTQYF.

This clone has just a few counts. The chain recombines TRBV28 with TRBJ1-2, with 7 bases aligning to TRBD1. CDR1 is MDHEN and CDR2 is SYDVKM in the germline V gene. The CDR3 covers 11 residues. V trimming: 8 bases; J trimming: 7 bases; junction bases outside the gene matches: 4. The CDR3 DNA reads TGTGCCAGCGGAAGACAGGGTGGCTACACCTTC. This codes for CASGRQGGYTF.

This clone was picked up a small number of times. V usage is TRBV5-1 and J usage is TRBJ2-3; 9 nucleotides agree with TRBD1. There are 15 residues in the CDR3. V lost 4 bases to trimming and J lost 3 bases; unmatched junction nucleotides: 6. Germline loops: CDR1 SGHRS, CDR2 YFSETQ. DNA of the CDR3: TGCGCCAGCAGCCAAGACAGGGGGACGACAGATACGCAGTATTTT. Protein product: CASSQDRGTTDTQYF.

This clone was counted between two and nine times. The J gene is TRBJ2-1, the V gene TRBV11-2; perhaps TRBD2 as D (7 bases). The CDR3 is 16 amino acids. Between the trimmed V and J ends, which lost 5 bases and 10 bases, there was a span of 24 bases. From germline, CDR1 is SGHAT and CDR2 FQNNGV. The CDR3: CASSPFSSGRGGEQFF. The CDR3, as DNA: TGTGCCAGCAGCCCATTCTCTAGCGGACGAGGGGGGGAGCAGTTCTTC.

The CDR3 here is CASTATGGGGAFF. The CDR3 DNA sequence: TGTGCCAGCACCGCAACAGGGGGCGGCGGAGCTTTCTTT. The V gene is TRBV7-9, the J gene TRBJ1-1, with TRBD1 identical over 9 bases. The CDR3 consists of 13 residues. The V gene end was trimmed by 7 bases and the J gene end by 10 bases; junction bases not matched to a gene: 10. The germline CDR1 and CDR2 sequences are SEHNR and FQNEAQ (reference sequence). The full variable domain, rest sourced from reference TRBV7-9 and TRBJ1-1, is DTGVSQNPRHKITKRGQNVTFRCDPISEHNRLYWYRQTLGQGPEFLTYFQNEAQLEKSRLLSDRFSAERPKGSFSTLEIQRTEQGDSAMYLCASTATGGGGAFFGQGTRLTVV.

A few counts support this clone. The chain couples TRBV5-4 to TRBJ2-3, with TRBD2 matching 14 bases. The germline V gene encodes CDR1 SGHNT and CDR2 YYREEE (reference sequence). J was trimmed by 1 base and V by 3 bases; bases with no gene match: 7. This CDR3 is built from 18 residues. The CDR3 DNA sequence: TGTGCCAGCAGCTGGGGGACTAGCGGGGGAAGAGGCACAGATACGCAGTATTTT. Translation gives CASSWGTSGGRGTDTQYF.

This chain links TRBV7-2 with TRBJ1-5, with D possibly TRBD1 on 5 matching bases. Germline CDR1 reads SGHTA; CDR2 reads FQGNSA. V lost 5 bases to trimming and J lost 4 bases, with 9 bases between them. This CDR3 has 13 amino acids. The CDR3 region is CASSPRTNQPQHF. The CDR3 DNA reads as TGTGCCAGCAGCCCCCGGACAAATCAGCCCCAGCATTTT.

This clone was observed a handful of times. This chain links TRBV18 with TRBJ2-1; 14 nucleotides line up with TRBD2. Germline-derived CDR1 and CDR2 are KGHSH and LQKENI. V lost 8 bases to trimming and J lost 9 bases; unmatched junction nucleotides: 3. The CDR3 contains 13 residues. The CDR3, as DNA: TGTGCCAGCGCAGGGACTAGCGGGGGTGAGCAGTTCTTC. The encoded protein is CASAGTSGGEQFF.

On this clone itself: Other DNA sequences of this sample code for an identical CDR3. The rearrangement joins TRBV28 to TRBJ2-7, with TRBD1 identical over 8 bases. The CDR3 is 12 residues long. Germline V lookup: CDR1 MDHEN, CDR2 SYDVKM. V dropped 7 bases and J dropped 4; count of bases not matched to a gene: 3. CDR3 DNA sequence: TGTGCCAGCACCCAGGGGGCTTACGAGCAGTACTTC. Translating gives CASTQGAYEQYF. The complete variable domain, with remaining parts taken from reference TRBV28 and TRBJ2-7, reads DVKVTQSSRYLVKRTGEKVFLECVQDMDHENMFWYRQDPGLGLRLIYFSYDVKMKEKGDIPEGYSVSREKKERFSLILESASTNQTSMYLCASTQGAYEQYFGPGTRLTVT.

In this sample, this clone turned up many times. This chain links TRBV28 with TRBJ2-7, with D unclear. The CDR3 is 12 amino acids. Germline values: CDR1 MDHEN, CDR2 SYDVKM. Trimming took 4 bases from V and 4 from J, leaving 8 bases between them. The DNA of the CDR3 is TGTGCCAGCAGTTCCCTCAGGTACGAGCAGTACTTC. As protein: CASSSLRYEQYF.

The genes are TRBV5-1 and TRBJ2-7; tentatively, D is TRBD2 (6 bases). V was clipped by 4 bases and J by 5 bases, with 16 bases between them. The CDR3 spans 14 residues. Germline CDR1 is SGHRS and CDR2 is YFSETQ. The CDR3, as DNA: TGCGCCAGCAGCCCGGGGGACTCTCCCCACGAGCAGTACTTC. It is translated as CASSPGDSPHEQYF.

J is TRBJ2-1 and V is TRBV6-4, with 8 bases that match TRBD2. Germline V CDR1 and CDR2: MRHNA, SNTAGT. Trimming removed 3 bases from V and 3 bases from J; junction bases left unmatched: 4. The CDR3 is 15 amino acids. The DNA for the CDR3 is TGTGCCAGCAGTGAATCGAGCGGGGGCTACAATGAGCAGTTCTTC. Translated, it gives CASSESSGGYNEQFF.

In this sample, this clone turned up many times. The CDR3: CASSLIQGGYTF. CDR3 sequence (DNA): TGTGCCAGCAGCTTGATACAGGGTGGCTACACCTTC. The chain joins TRBV7-9 to TRBJ1-2; a weak D match, TRBD1 (6 bases). Germline V gives CDR1 SEHNR, CDR2 FQNEAQ (reference sequence). The CDR3 spans 12 residues. V gave up 3 bases and J gave up 7 bases, with 9 bases separating them.

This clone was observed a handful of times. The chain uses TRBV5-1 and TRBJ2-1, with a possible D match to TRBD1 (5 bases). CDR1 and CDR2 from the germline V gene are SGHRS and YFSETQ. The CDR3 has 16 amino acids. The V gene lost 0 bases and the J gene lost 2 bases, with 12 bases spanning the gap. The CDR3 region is CASSLVGAATYNEQFF. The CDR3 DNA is TGCGCCAGCAGCTTGGTTGGGGCAGCTACCTACAATGAGCAGTTCTTC.

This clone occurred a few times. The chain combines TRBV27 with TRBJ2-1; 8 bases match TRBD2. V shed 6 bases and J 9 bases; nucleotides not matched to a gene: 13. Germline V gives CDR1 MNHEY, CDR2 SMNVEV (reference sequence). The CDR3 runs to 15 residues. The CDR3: CASRLLAGGRSEQFF. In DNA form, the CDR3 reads TGTGCCAGCAGACTCCTAGCGGGCGGGCGAAGTGAGCAGTTCTTC.

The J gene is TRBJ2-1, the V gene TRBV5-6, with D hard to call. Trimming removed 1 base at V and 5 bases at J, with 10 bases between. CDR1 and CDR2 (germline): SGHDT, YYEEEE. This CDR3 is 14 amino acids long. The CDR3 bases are TGTGCCAGCAGCTTGTTCCACGCGGACAATGAGCAGTTCTTC. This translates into CASSLFHADNEQFF. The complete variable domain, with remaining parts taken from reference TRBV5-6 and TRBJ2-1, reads DAGVTQSPTHLIKTRGQQVTLRCSPKSGHDTVSWYQQALGQGPQFIFQYYEEEERQRGNFPDRFSGHQFPNYSSELNVNALLLGDSALYLCASSLFHADNEQFFGPGTRLTVL.

The CDR3 is CASSFGQPSETQYF. The CDR3 DNA reads as TGTGCCAGCAGCTTCGGACAGCCTTCAGAGACCCAGTACTTC. The V gene is TRBV7-2, the J gene TRBJ2-5; a weak D match, TRBD1 (6 bases). V was trimmed by 3 bases and J by 4 bases, leaving 12 bases between them. The V gene's germline CDR1 is SGHTA and CDR2 FQGNSA. The length of the CDR3 is 14 residues.

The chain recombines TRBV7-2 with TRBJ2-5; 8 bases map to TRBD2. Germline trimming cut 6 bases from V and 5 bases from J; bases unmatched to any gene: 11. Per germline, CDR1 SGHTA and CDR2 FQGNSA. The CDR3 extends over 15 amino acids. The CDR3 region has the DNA TGTGCCAGCAGTTCGGGGACTAGTCGTCACGAGACCCAGTACTTC. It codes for CASSSGTSRHETQYF.